These T cell receptor beta chains were read from a single sample in a study of Graves' ophthalmopathy and Graves' hyperthyroidism. TCRdb redid the calling of the multiplex PCR reads with MiXCR, one entry per CDR3 protein. The table records approximately 150,000 distinct CDR3 sequences, about two fifths of them present only once. The sequencing input was peripheral blood. Every receptor here comes from a man between 25 and 39 years old with Graves' ophthalmopathy. CDR3s leave out the opening cysteine and the closing phenylalanine or tryptophan. Each record gives: V gene, J gene, CDR3 protein.

v_gene: TRBV28; j_gene: TRBJ1-2; CDR3aa: ASSSSGGILYGYT
v_gene: TRBV29-1; j_gene: TRBJ2-7; CDR3aa: SVETQTGDEQY
v_gene: TRBV10-1; j_gene: TRBJ2-5; CDR3aa: ASRERGETQY
v_gene: TRBV27; j_gene: TRBJ2-7; CDR3aa: ASSVRLAGYEQY
v_gene: TRBV6-1; j_gene: TRBJ1-2; CDR3aa: ASSEADRGGGYT
v_gene: TRBV6-1; j_gene: TRBJ2-7; CDR3aa: ASTRTTYEQY
v_gene: TRBV6-2/TRBV6-3; j_gene: TRBJ2-2; CDR3aa: ASRDVGTGNTGELF
v_gene: TRBV7-8; j_gene: TRBJ1-6; CDR3aa: ASSPREAIYNSPLH
v_gene: TRBV28; j_gene: TRBJ1-1; CDR3aa: ASSSPNTEAF
v_gene: TRBV29-1; j_gene: TRBJ1-2; CDR3aa: SVGSPGLSNYGYT
v_gene: TRBV19; j_gene: TRBJ2-2; CDR3aa: ASSAQGPNTGELF
v_gene: TRBV2; j_gene: TRBJ1-1; CDR3aa: ASSSAGVTEAF
v_gene: TRBV6-2/TRBV6-3; j_gene: TRBJ1-6; CDR3aa: ASSYWDSPLH
v_gene: TRBV6-5; j_gene: TRBJ2-7; CDR3aa: ASRARTGRNEQY
v_gene: TRBV12-3/TRBV12-4; j_gene: TRBJ2-3; CDR3aa: ASSFPVGGDTQY
v_gene: TRBV7-8; j_gene: TRBJ1-5; CDR3aa: ASSSLDRPGSNQPQH
v_gene: TRBV7-9; j_gene: TRBJ1-2; CDR3aa: ASSLARTGNYGYT
v_gene: TRBV20-1; j_gene: TRBJ1-1; CDR3aa: SARGGAGNTEAF
v_gene: TRBV28; j_gene: TRBJ2-5; CDR3aa: ASSLLAGVSETQY
v_gene: TRBV12-3/TRBV12-4; j_gene: TRBJ2-7; CDR3aa: ASSLGFYEQY
v_gene: TRBV19; j_gene: TRBJ1-5; CDR3aa: ASNIQASNQPQH
v_gene: TRBV6-1; j_gene: TRBJ2-2; CDR3aa: ASSAGQGNWKNTGELF
v_gene: TRBV30; j_gene: TRBJ2-7; CDR3aa: AWSRATYEQY
v_gene: TRBV30; j_gene: TRBJ1-2; CDR3aa: AWSELIGGGYT
v_gene: TRBV24-1; j_gene: TRBJ1-1; CDR3aa: ATRQGTNTEAF
v_gene: TRBV11-2; j_gene: TRBJ1-1; CDR3aa: ASSLGNPLWGLNTEAF
v_gene: TRBV12-3/TRBV12-4; j_gene: TRBJ2-7; CDR3aa: ASSLESRDRYEQY
v_gene: TRBV6-1; j_gene: TRBJ1-5; CDR3aa: ASSESGRSTIAPQH
v_gene: TRBV10-3; j_gene: TRBJ2-6; CDR3aa: AAASGANVLT
v_gene: TRBV12-3/TRBV12-4; j_gene: TRBJ1-1; CDR3aa: ASSYRSYEAF
v_gene: TRBV20-1; j_gene: TRBJ2-5; CDR3aa: SASWGGDRETQY
v_gene: TRBV6-1; j_gene: TRBJ1-5; CDR3aa: ATRDGHGQPQH
v_gene: TRBV6-2/TRBV6-3; j_gene: TRBJ2-2; CDR3aa: ATLLINTGELF
v_gene: TRBV4-3; j_gene: TRBJ1-2; CDR3aa: ASSQDRDEGSYT
v_gene: TRBV20-1; j_gene: TRBJ2-7; CDR3aa: SARDHQGRGYEQY
v_gene: TRBV6-2/TRBV6-3; j_gene: TRBJ2-5; CDR3aa: ASSYGSEWGAGVETQY
v_gene: TRBV12-3/TRBV12-4; j_gene: TRBJ1-6; CDR3aa: ASRPRDARQNSPLH
v_gene: TRBV6-5; j_gene: TRBJ1-5; CDR3aa: ASSFPLEYNQPQH
v_gene: TRBV29-1; j_gene: TRBJ1-5; CDR3aa: SAEQGTISNQPQH
v_gene: TRBV18; j_gene: TRBJ2-4; CDR3aa: ASSQDWRAKNIQY
v_gene: TRBV6-1; j_gene: TRBJ2-7; CDR3aa: ASRIRDRANYEQY
v_gene: TRBV7-8; j_gene: TRBJ1-1; CDR3aa: ASSLRAGGGTEAF
v_gene: TRBV6-1; j_gene: TRBJ2-5; CDR3aa: ASSLNRVGETQY
v_gene: TRBV11-2; j_gene: TRBJ2-7; CDR3aa: ASSLDGGTPYEQY
v_gene: TRBV28; j_gene: TRBJ2-7; CDR3aa: ASSLWTGGIEQY
v_gene: TRBV12-3/TRBV12-4; j_gene: TRBJ1-3; CDR3aa: ASSLRRGNTIY
v_gene: TRBV12-3/TRBV12-4; j_gene: TRBJ1-1; CDR3aa: ASSLVTAAEAF
v_gene: TRBV28; j_gene: TRBJ2-5; CDR3aa: ASRPAIPRTQY